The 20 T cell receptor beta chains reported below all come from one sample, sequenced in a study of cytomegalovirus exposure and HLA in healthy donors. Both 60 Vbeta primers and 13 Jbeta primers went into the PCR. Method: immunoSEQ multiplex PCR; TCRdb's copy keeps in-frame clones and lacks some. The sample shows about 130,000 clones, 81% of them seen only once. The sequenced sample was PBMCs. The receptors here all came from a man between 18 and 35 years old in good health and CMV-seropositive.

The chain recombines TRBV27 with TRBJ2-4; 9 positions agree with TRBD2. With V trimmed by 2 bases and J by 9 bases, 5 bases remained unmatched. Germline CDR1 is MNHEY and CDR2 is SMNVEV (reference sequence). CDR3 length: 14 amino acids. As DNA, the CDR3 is TGTGCCAGCAGTTTAGGGGCGGGGGGGGGCATTCAGTACTTC. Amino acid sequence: CASSLGAGGGIQYF.

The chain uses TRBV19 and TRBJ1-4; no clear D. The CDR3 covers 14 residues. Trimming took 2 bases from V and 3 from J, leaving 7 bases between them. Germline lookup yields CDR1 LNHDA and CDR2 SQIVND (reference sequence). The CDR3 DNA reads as TGTGCCAGTAGTATAAGGCAGGCTAATGAAAAACTGTTTTTT. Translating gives CASSIRQANEKLFF.

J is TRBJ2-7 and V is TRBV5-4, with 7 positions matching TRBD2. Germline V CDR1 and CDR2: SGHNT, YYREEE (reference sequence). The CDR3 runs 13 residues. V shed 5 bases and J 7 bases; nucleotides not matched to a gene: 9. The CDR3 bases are TGTGCCAGCAGTTTTTCAACCGGGGGGGAGCAGTACTTC. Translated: CASSFSTGGEQYF.

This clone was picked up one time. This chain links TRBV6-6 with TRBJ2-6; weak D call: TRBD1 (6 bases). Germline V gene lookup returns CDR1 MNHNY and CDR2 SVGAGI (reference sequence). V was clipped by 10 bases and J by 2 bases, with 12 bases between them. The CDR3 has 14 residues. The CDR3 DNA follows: TGTGCCATCAGAACAGGGACTGGGGCCAACGTCCTGACTTTC. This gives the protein CAIRTGTGANVLTF.

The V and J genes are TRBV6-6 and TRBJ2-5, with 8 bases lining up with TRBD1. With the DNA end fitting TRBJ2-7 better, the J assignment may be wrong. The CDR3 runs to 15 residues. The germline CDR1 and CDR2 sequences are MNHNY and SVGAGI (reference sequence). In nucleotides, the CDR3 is TGTGCCAGCAGTTATTTGACAGGGGACTCCTACGAGCAGTACTTC. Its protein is CASSYLTGDSYEQYF.

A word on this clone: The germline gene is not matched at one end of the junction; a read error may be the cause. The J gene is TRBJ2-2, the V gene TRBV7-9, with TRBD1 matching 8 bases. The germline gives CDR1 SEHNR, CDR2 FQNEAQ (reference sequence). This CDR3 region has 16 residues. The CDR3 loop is CSSSLAGGLTAGELFF. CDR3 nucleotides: TGTTCCAGCAGCTTAGCAGGGGGCCTTACCGCCGGGGAGCTGTTTTTT.

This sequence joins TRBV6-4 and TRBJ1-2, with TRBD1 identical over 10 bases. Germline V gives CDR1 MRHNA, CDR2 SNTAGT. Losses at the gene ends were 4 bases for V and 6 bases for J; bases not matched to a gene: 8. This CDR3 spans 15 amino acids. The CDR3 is CASSVDRGLRDGYTF. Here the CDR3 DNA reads TGTGCCAGCAGTGTCGACAGGGGGCTCCGGGATGGCTACACCTTC.

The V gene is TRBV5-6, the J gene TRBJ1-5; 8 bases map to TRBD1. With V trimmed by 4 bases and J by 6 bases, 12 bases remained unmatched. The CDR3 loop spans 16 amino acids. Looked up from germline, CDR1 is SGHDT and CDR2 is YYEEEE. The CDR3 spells CASSRGGPGGSQPQHF. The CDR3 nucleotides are TGTGCCAGCAGCCGCGGGGGACCAGGGGGCAGTCAGCCCCAGCATTTT.

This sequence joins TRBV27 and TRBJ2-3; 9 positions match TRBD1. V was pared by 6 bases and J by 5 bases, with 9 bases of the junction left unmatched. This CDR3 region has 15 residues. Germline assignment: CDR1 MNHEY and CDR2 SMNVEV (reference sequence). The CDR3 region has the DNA TGTGCCAGCAGATCCCTCGGGACAGGGAGAGATACGCAGTATTTT. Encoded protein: CASRSLGTGRDTQYF.

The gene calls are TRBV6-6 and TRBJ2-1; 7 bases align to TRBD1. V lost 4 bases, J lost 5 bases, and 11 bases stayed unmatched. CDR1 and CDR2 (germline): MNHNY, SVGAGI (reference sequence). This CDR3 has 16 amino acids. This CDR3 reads CASSSGQMGNNNEQFF. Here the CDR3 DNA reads TGTGCCAGCAGTTCGGGACAGATGGGGAACAACAATGAGCAGTTCTTC.

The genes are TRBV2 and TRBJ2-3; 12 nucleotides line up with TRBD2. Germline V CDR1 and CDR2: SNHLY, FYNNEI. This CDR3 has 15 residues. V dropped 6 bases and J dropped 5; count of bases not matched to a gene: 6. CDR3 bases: TGTGCCAGCAGCACTAGCGGGGGGCAGAGAGATACGCAGTATTTT. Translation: CASSTSGGQRDTQYF.

The CDR3 DNA sequence: TGTGCCAGCACCGACAGTGAGGGGGGGGAAGAAAAACTGTTTTTT. Translated: CASTDSEGGEEKLFF. V and J are TRBV6-1 and TRBJ1-4, with a tentative D call TRBD1 (6 bases). The CDR3 contains 15 residues. Trimming shortened V by 7 bases and J by 8 bases, and 20 bases separated the two germline ends. The germline CDR1 and CDR2 sequences are MNHNS and SASEGT.

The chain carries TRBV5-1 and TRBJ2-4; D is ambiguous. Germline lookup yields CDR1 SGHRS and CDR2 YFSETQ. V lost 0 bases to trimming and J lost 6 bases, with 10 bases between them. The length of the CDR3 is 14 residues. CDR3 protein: CASSLEIYTNIQYF. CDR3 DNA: TGCGCCAGCAGCTTGGAAATATACACAAACATTCAGTACTTC.

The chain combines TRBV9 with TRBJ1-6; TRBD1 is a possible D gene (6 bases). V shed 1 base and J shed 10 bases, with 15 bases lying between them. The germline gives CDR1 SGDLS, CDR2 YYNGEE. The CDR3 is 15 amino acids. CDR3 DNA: TGTGCCAGCAGCGTATCGGGACATCTAGAATCACCCCTCCACTTT. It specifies CASSVSGHLESPLHF. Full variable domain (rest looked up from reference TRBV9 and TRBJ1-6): DSGVTQTPKHLITATGQRVTLRCSPRSGDLSVYWYQQSLDQGLQFLIQYYNGEERAKGNILERFSAQQFPDLHSELNLSSLELGDSALYFCASSVSGHLESPLHFGNGTRLTVT.

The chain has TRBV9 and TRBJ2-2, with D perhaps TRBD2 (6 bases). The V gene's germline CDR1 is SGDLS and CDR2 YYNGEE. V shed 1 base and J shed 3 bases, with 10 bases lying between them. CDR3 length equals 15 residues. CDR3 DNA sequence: TGTGCCAGCAGCGTAAAAGGCGGGGACACCGGGGAGCTGTTTTTT. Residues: CASSVKGGDTGELFF.

The CDR3 is CASSFDRASETQYF. The CDR3 nucleotides read TGTGCCAGCAGCTTCGACAGGGCTAGCGAGACCCAGTACTTC. The chain has TRBV5-4 and TRBJ2-5; 7 bases align to TRBD1. The CDR3 loop spans 14 amino acids. The V segment lost 2 bases and the J segment 5 bases; nucleotides outside the gene matches: 6. Germline CDR1 is SGHNT and CDR2 is YYREEE (reference sequence).

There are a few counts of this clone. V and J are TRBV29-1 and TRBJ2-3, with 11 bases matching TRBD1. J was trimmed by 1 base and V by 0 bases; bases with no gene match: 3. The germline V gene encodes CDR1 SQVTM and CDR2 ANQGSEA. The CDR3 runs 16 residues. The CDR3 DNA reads TGCAGCGTTGAAGATTCGGACAGGGGGCGCACAGATACGCAGTATTTT. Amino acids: CSVEDSDRGRTDTQYF.

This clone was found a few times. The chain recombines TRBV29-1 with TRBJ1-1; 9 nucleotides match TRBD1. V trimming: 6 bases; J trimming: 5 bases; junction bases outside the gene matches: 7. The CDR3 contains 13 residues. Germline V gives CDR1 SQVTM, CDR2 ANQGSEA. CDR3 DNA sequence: TGCAGCGTCCAGGTGGACAGGGGTACTGAAGCTTTCTTT. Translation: CSVQVDRGTEAFF.

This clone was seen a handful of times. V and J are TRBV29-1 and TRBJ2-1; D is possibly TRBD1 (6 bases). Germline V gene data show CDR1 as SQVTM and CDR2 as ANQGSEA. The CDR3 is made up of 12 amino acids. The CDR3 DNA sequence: TGCAGGGTCAGGACAGCGGACAATGAGCAGTTCTTC. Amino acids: CRVRTADNEQFF.

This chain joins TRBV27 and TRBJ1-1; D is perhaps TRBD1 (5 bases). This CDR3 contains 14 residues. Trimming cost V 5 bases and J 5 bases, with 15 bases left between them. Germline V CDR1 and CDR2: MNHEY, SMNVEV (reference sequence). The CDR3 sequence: CASSQRGGWTEAFF. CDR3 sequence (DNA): TGTGCCAGCAGTCAACGGGGGGGATGGACTGAAGCTTTCTTT.